This note documents a single TCR beta chain sequence. Its antigen remains unidentified. No base-level quality is on record; no much larger clone is a single base apart. This sample was taken from a study of blood T cell repertoires in COVID-19 (dated by TCRdb to 2018 to 2020). Describing the broader study: The collaborator samples originated in the United States, Italy and Spain and spanned the acute and convalescent phases of COVID-19. Subjects who had been exposed to COVID-19, were actively infected with it, or had recovered from it provided the deeply sampled blood TCRbeta repertoires that made up the dataset. The repertoires were released in a freely available public database meant as a resource for research on the immune response to SARS-CoV-2. Samples came from the ongoing ImmuneRACE study (first 160 participants) plus 1,254 subjects from 6 global collaborators. Sample metadata almost always included a de-identified subject ID, COVID-19 status, age in years and sex. The material from the prospective study consisted of cDNA or gDNA derived from T cells, B-cell-depleted T cells, or PBMCs. Where available, HLA class I and class II types were obtained from metadata supplied by the sample provider rather than from assay-based typing.

The paper's findings and limits, for the study overall: The amount of clinical and demographic metadata varied by source and participant and was provided uncurated.

TCRbeta CDR3 regions were amplified from genomic DNA using the immunoSEQ Assay, a bias-controlled multiplex PCR. In the source study's methods: Nucleated cell counts per sample were estimated from amplification of reference gene primers within the assay. To quantify the absolute abundance of each unique TCRbeta CDR3 rearrangement, sequence reads were collapsed and filtered. For each sample, productive Simpson clonality was calculated by taking the square root of Simpson's diversity index across productive rearrangements. TCRdb's version of the immuneACCESS table is confined to in-frame rearrangements and falls short of the full clone set. An unresolved V gene accounts for under half of the shortfall where checked; the remainder is of unknown origin. The DNA gave D and trimming, while V, J and clone size come from that table. This sample lists over 50,000 clones; around four fifths were detected once. The ten biggest clones cover 5% to 6.5% of the sample.

Collaborating institutions collected whole blood in K2EDTA tubes following their own protocols. For TCRbeta analysis, collaborator samples were shipped as frozen whole blood, as isolated PBMCs, or as DNA extracted from either sample type. For this chain, trimming is 4 bases at the V end and 2 bases at the J end, and the number of junction bases without a gene match is 8. Spanning cysteine to phenylalanine, the CDR3 consists of 15 amino acids. The CDR3 DNA has 45 bases and is translated from base 1. For CDR1 and CDR2, the germline V gene (reference sequence) lists GTSNPN and SVGIG. This chain is built from TRBV30 and TRBJ2-3; TRBD2 aligns with 8 central bases. The sequence was obtained from a man between 65 and 85 years old with acute or convalescent COVID-19. The sequencing sample was made of peripheral blood. Read as DNA, the sequence is TGTGCCTGGAAAGGCGGGGGGCCAACCACAGATACGCAGTATTTT. Translated, this gives CAWKGGGPTTDTQYF.